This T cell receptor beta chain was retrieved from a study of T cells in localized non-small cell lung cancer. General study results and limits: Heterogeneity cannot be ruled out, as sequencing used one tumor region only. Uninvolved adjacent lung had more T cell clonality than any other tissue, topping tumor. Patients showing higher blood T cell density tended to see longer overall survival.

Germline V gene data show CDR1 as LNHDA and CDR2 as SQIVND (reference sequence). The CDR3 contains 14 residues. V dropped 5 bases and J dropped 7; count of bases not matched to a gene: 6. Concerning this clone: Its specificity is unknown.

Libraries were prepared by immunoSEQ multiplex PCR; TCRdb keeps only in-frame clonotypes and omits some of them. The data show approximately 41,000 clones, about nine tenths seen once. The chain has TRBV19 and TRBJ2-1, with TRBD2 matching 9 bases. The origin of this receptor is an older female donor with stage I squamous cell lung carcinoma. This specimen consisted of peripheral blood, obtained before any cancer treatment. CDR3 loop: CASSSRGRGNEQFF. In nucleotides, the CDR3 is TGTGCCAGTAGTTCTCGCGGGAGGGGTAATGAGCAGTTCTTC.